This T cell receptor beta chain was captured in a study of CD8 T cells in ankylosing spondylitis. Germline CDR1 SGHRS, CDR2 YFSETQ. This CDR3 region has 18 residues. Trimming left V 4 bases short and J 1 base short, with 20 bases between. At least ten counts were recorded for this clonotype. In TCRdb, the 5' RACE reads were re-called with MiXCR into one record per CDR3 protein. Among 200,000 to 300,000 distinct CDR3 sequences, 10% to 13% were seen once, and the ten largest hold about 2.8%. The chain combines TRBV5-1 with TRBJ2-2; D possibly corresponds to TRBD2 (6 bases). The sequenced sample was blood, either unsorted or a sorted T cell fraction (not recorded which). This clonotype was obtained from a male donor with ankylosing spondylitis or in good health (not recorded which). The CDR3 DNA is TGCGCCAGCAGCCCTTCCGCTAGCGCGAGCCTGAACACCGGGGAGCTGTTTTTT. It specifies CASSPSASASLNTGELFF.